This T cell receptor (beta chain) came from a study of T cells in tuberculosis. Study as a whole: In South Africa, adults with active tuberculosis were compared with IGRA-negative and latently infected IGRA-positive adolescents. Study results and caveats: Active tuberculosis TCR-alpha repertoires lay closer to GMM-specific TCRs than IGRA-negative controls, suggesting clonal expansion. Smaller alpha distances in active tuberculosis partly reflected shorter CDR3-alpha lengths.

Clones were sequenced by immunoSEQ multiplex PCR, and TCRdb holds only the in-frame ones, with some missing. The sample has some 40,000 clones, roughly 96% seen once; the top ten hold 3.6%. Germline V lookup: CDR1 MNHEY, CDR2 SVGAGI. J lost 2 bases, V lost 5 bases, and 6 bases had no gene match. The CDR3 sequence is 15 residues long. On this clone: As yet, its antigen is unknown.

The clonotype was recovered from a donor aged 10-29 years with latent tuberculosis or without tuberculosis infection. Material for sequencing was PBMCs. V is TRBV6-5 and J is TRBJ2-5; 9 bases line up with TRBD1. DNA for the CDR3: TGTGCCAGCAGTACACGGGACAGGGCGCAAGAGACCCAGTACTTC. It is translated as CASSTRDRAQETQYF.